The 2 T cell receptor beta chains below were found in one sample sequenced in a study of cytomegalovirus exposure and HLA in healthy donors. The PCR employed 60 Vbeta primers together with 13 Jbeta primers. Here immunoSEQ multiplex PCR was the method, and the copy in TCRdb shows in-frame clones only, minus some. Here the sample spans 150,000 or so clones, around 76% being singletons. The sequenced material came from PBMCs. The receptors were sampled from a middle-aged man in good health and CMV-seronegative.

This clone was recorded a few times. The chain combines TRBV30 with TRBJ2-1, with TRBD1 as a possible D gene (5 bases). The CDR3 extends over 14 amino acids. V gave up 3 bases and J gave up 4 bases, with 13 bases separating them. Germline CDR1 GTSNPN, CDR2 SVGIG (reference sequence). The chain's CDR3 is CAWRGDGNYNEQFF. Here the CDR3 DNA reads TGTGCCTGGAGAGGGGATGGGAATTACAATGAGCAGTTCTTC.

The chain has TRBV7-2 and TRBJ1-2, with D possibly TRBD1 on 5 matching bases. The V and J ends lost 4 bases and 4 bases respectively, with 22 bases between them. The CDR3 is 17 residues long. Germline V gene data show CDR1 as SGHTA and CDR2 as FQGNSA. CDR3 bases: TGTGCCAGCAGCTCTCGCCAGATGGGGCGTTTGGCCTATGGCTACACCTTC. Its protein is CASSSRQMGRLAYGYTF.